Sequencing of this TCR beta chain was carried out in a study of blood T cell repertoires in COVID-19 (dated by TCRdb to 2020 to 2021). General notes on the study: Samples from collaborators originated in the United States, Italy and Spain and spanned both the acute and convalescent phases of COVID-19. The repertoires were released in a freely available public database intended as a resource for research on the immune response to SARS-CoV-2. Where HLA class I and class II types were available, the types were taken from metadata supplied by the sample provider, not from assay-based typing. Deeply sampled blood TCRbeta repertoires from subjects exposed to, actively infected with, or recovered from COVID-19 were included in the dataset. Sample metadata almost always included a de-identified subject ID, COVID-19 status, age in years and sex. The samples were drawn from the first 160 participants of the ongoing ImmuneRACE study and from 950 to 1,500 subjects provided by 6 global collaborators. The prospective study material was composed of cDNA or gDNA derived from T cells, B-cell-depleted T cells, or PBMCs. What the work shows at the level of the full study, not this receptor alone: The amount of clinical and demographic metadata varied by source and participant and was provided uncurated.

The CDR3 starts with the cysteine, ends with the phenylalanine, and has 17 residues. CDR3 DNA is the only sequence kept; it has 51 bases, read in frame from the first base. The CDR1 and CDR2 encoded by the germline V gene (reference sequence) are SGHNT and YYREEE. Here V drops 5 bases and J drops 6 bases, and the junction holds 11 bases not matched to any gene. The collaborating institutions used their own protocols to collect whole blood in K2EDTA tubes. Collaborator samples were shipped for TCRbeta analysis as frozen whole blood, isolated PBMCs, or DNA extracted from either sample type. The immunoSEQ Assay, a bias-controlled multiplex PCR, was used to amplify TCRbeta CDR3 regions from genomic DNA. In the original analysis: Within the assay, amplification of reference gene primers was used to estimate how many nucleated cells each sample contained. To quantify the absolute abundance of each unique TCRbeta CDR3 rearrangement, sequence reads were collapsed and filtered. For each sample, productive Simpson clonality was calculated as the square root of Simpson's diversity index over productive rearrangements. TCRdb obtained this table from immuneACCESS and retained in-frame rearrangements with V and J assigned. These tables miss some clones; where compared with another copy, unresolved V genes account for less than half of the shortfall, and the remainder is unexplained. The D gene and trimming were derived from the DNA, and the V and J assignments and clone size from that table. The sample data list 74,000 or so clones, and roughly 89% of these were observed just once. The ten largest clonotypes hold about 7.4% of the sample.

Notes on this clone: There is no known antigen for this receptor. No clone much larger than this one lies a single base away; base qualities are absent.

The TCR comes from a man aged 50 or older with active COVID-19. The rearranged chain carries TRBV5-4 and TRBJ2-4, with TRBD2 identical over 13 junction bases. Sequencing was done on a sample of peripheral blood. In nucleotide form, the sequence is TGTGCCAGCAGTCAAGGACTAGCGGGGGTAGTTGGAAACATTCAGTACTTC. It translates as CASSQGLAGVVGNIQYF.